These T cell receptor beta chains were read from a single sample in a study of T-cell reconstitution after alpha-beta-depleted transplantation in children. TCRdb recomputed calls from the PCR reads with MiXCR, one row per CDR3 protein. The data contain some 290,000 distinct CDR3 sequences, around 25% of them singletons. The material sequenced was PBMCs, mostly from graft donor cells, taken 180 days after TCRalphabeta/CD19-depleted stem cell transplant. All receptors derive from a male patient aged 10-17 years who had a stem cell transplant for acute lymphoblastic leukemia, so the T cells may come from the graft donor. Each CDR3 is given with its conserved first and last residue. Fields, in order: CDR3 length, clone size, J gene, V gene, D gene, CDR3 DNA, CDR3 protein. D genes are given only for firm matches. A row's size may be missing; if present it is once, few, many or a size class.

14,NA,TRBJ2-7,TRBV28,NA,TGTGCCACCCTAATTATCCTACCTTTCTACGAGCAGTACTTC,CATLIILPFYEQYF
14,NA,TRBJ2-3,TRBV27,TRBD2,TGTGCCAGCAGTGCGGAAGCGGGAAGAGATACGCAGTATTTT,CASSAEAGRDTQYF
19,many,TRBJ1-6,TRBV6-5,NA,TGTGCCAGCAGTTACTCGAGGGGGTCTACGAGCTCCTATAATTCACCCCTCCACTTT,CASSYSRGSTSSYNSPLHF
15,few,TRBJ2-1,TRBV20-1,NA,TGCAGTGCTAGAGCGGTGAGCCTCTGGAACAATGAGCAGTTCTTC,CSARAVSLWNNEQFF
14,NA,TRBJ1-2,TRBV15,NA,TGTGCCACCAGCAGAGTCGACAGCTACTATGGCTACACCTTC,CATSRVDSYYGYTF
16,NA,TRBJ2-5,TRBV14,TRBD2,TGTGCCAGCAGCCAAGGACTAGCCGCCACGCAAGAGACCCAGTACTTC,CASSQGLAATQETQYF
15,many,TRBJ2-3,TRBV20-1,TRBD2,TGCAGTGCTATCCCTAGCGGGAGGGCGACAGATACGCAGTATTTT,CSAIPSGRATDTQYF
12,few,TRBJ2-7,TRBV12-3/TRBV12-4,NA,TGTGCCAGCAGTAGTCTCCCCTACGAGCAGTACTTC,CASSSLPYEQYF
17,few,TRBJ2-4,TRBV20-1,NA,TGCAGTGCTAGAGATGGGACGGGGGCCCCGGCCAAAAACATTCAGTACTTC,CSARDGTGAPAKNIQYF
12,NA,TRBJ1-2,TRBV7-9,NA,TGTGCCAGCAGAGACAGGAACTATGGCTACACCTTC,CASRDRNYGYTF
16,NA,TRBJ2-7,TRBV7-6,NA,TGTGCCAGCAGCTTAGCCCCGAGAAGCGGAGACTACGAGCAGTACTTC,CASSLAPRSGDYEQYF